Presented here are 23 T cell receptor beta chains from one specimen sequenced in a study of tissue T cells after allogeneic stem cell transplantation (dated by TCRdb to the early 2020s). The time point label for this specimen denotes: human tissue collected at research (rapid) autopsy. Libraries were built with the immunoSEQ multiplex PCR assay. TCRdb obtained this table from immuneACCESS and retained in-frame rearrangements with V and J assigned. These tables miss some clones; where compared with another copy, unresolved V genes account for less than half of the shortfall, and the remainder is unexplained. Across this sample there are 450 to 650 clones, with approximately 70% seen only once. 25% to 40% of the sample belongs to the ten largest clones. This specimen consisted of blood, obtained at autopsy. These receptors were taken from a female patient between 18 and 50 years old with steroid-refractory graft-versus-host disease after an allogeneic stem cell transplant. Following a transplant, some T lymphocytes may have been derived from the graft donor.

The J gene is TRBJ2-2, the V gene TRBV7-3; no clear D. V dropped 5 bases and J dropped 3 bases, with 19 bases sitting between them. Germline assignment: CDR1 SGHTA and CDR2 FQGTGA. The CDR3 covers 17 residues. Written as DNA, the CDR3 is TGTGCCAGCAGCCTCGAACGGGCGAGGTTGGACACCGGGGAGCTGTTTTTT. Protein: CASSLERARLDTGELFF.

This clone counts as large. The chain couples TRBV7-8 to TRBJ1-2; TRBD1 aligns across 10 bases. Germline loops: CDR1 SGHVS, CDR2 FQNEAQ. There are 16 residues in the CDR3. The V and J ends lost 5 bases and 2 bases, in that order; junction bases with no gene match: 8. The chain's CDR3 is CASSPIPGQGNYGYTF. Here the CDR3 DNA reads TGTGCCAGCAGCCCAATTCCGGGACAGGGGAACTATGGCTACACCTTC.

The chain carries TRBV7-9 and TRBJ2-3; no clear D gene. V gave up 5 bases and J gave up 0 bases, with 9 bases separating them. CDR3 size: 14 residues. The germline V gene encodes CDR1 SEHNR and CDR2 FQNEAQ (reference sequence). CDR3 DNA: TGTGCCAGCAGCGAACCCAAAAGCACAGATACGCAGTATTTT. This gives the protein CASSEPKSTDTQYF.

The chain employs TRBV7-6 and TRBJ1-6; no reliable D call. The germline CDR1 and CDR2 sequences are SGHVS and FNYEAQ. The V end was cut by 1 base, the J end by 7 bases, with 11 bases between. The CDR3 runs 15 residues. The CDR3 coding sequence is TGTGCCAGCAGCTTAGAAGCAGCAGGAAATTCACCCCTCCACTTT. Protein: CASSLEAAGNSPLHF.

This chain links TRBV27 with TRBJ1-2, with 7 nucleotides matching TRBD1. J gave up 2 bases and V 8 bases, and 5 bases lay outside the gene matches. Per the germline V gene, CDR1 is MNHEY and CDR2 is SMNVEV (reference sequence). This CDR3 has 13 amino acids. The CDR3: CASGSRGNYGYTF. CDR3 nucleotide sequence: TGTGCCAGCGGATCCAGGGGGAACTATGGCTACACCTTC.

The V gene is TRBV6-5, the J gene TRBJ2-7, with TRBD1 matching 8 bases. Trimming at V came to 4 bases and at J to 2 bases, leaving 4 bases not matched to a gene. The CDR3 sequence is 14 residues long. Germline V gene lookup returns CDR1 MNHEY and CDR2 SVGAGI. This CDR3 reads CASSFDRGPYEQYF. CDR3 DNA sequence: TGTGCCAGCAGTTTTGACAGGGGCCCCTACGAGCAGTACTTC.

The chain joins TRBV5-6 to TRBJ2-7; 8 nucleotides agree with TRBD2. CDR1 and CDR2 from the germline V gene are SGHDT and YYEEEE. Trimming removed 4 bases from V and 0 bases from J; junction bases left unmatched: 9. The CDR3 covers 16 residues. CDR3: CASSTTLGTSSYEQYF. In nucleotides, the CDR3 is TGTGCCAGCAGCACTACCCTAGGGACTAGCTCCTACGAGCAGTACTTC.

This sequence joins TRBV7-8 and TRBJ2-7; TRBD2 matches 8 bases. Germline-derived CDR1 and CDR2 are SGHVS and FQNEAQ. The CDR3 is 16 amino acids. V lost 0 bases and J lost 3; bases outside the gene matches: 7. The chain's CDR3 is CASSLARGALIYEQYF. In nucleotides, the CDR3 is TGTGCCAGCAGCTTAGCGCGGGGGGCCCTCATCTACGAGCAGTACTTC. Together with reference TRBV7-8 and TRBJ2-7, the CDR3 gives the full variable domain: GAGVSQSPRYKVAKRGQDVALRCDPISGHVSLFWYQQALGQGPEFLTYFQNEAQLDKSGLPSDRFFAERPEGSVSTLKIQRTQQEDSAVYLCASSLARGALIYEQYFGPGTRLTVT.

V is TRBV5-1 and J is TRBJ2-7; 9 bases are shared with TRBD1. Germline-derived CDR1 and CDR2 are SGHRS and YFSETQ. This CDR3 is 15 amino acids long. With V trimmed by 4 bases and J by 2 bases, 7 bases remained unmatched. The chain's CDR3 is CASSIRTGETYEQYF. DNA of the CDR3: TGCGCCAGCAGCATACGGACAGGGGAAACCTACGAGCAGTACTTC.

The gene calls are TRBV7-9 and TRBJ1-4, with 7 bases fitting TRBD1. J was trimmed by 7 bases and V by 1 base; bases with no gene match: 3. In germline, CDR1 is SEHNR, CDR2 FQNEAQ (reference sequence). The CDR3 covers 14 residues. DNA for the CDR3: TGTGCCAGCAGCTTAGGAGGGGGCAGTGAAAAACTGTTTTTT. Translated: CASSLGGGSEKLFF.

This clone has more than one count but fewer than ten. The chain recombines TRBV27 with TRBJ2-7; 7 bases are shared with TRBD2. V shed 6 bases, J shed 2 bases, and the junction held 10 bases outside the gene matches. Germline CDR1 is MNHEY and CDR2 is SMNVEV (reference sequence). There are 15 residues in the CDR3. The CDR3 DNA reads TGTGCCAGCAGACCATGGGGGGAGGGAACCTACGAGCAGTACTTC. Translated: CASRPWGEGTYEQYF.

The chain joins TRBV4-1 to TRBJ1-4; D not certain. This CDR3 has 14 residues. Germline V CDR1 and CDR2: MGHRA, YSYEKL. Between the trimmed V and J ends, which lost 3 bases and 5 bases, there was a span of 10 bases. As DNA, the CDR3 is TGCGCCAGCAGCCATATTCAGGCGAATGAAAAACTGTTTTTT. Translated, it gives CASSHIQANEKLFF.

This chain connects TRBV2 to TRBJ2-7; D gene ambiguous. V was trimmed by 5 bases and J by 3 bases, leaving 17 bases between them. The CDR3 is made up of 15 amino acids. Germline V CDR1 and CDR2: SNHLY, FYNNEI. The CDR3 loop is CASSPIRGAYYEQYF. Here the CDR3 DNA reads TGTGCCAGCAGTCCTATACGCGGCGCTTACTACGAGCAGTACTTC.

In its sample, this clone ranks as large (0.1 to 1%). CDR3 DNA: TGCGCCAGCATCTTCCCGGGACAGGGTTCAGAGACCCAGTACTTC. Residues: CASIFPGQGSETQYF. The gene calls are TRBV5-1 and TRBJ2-5, with 9 bases fitting TRBD1. There are 15 residues in the CDR3. The germline gives CDR1 SGHRS, CDR2 YFSETQ. The V segment lost 6 bases and the J segment 4 bases; nucleotides outside the gene matches: 10. Looking up the rest from reference TRBV5-1 and TRBJ2-5 gives the full variable domain: KAGVTQTPRYLIKTRGQQVTLSCSPISGHRSVSWYQQTPGQGLQFLFEYFSETQRNKGNFPGRFSGRQFSNSRSEMNVSTLELGDSALYLCASIFPGQGSETQYFGPGTRLLVL.

The rearrangement uses TRBV5-1 and TRBJ2-1, with D perhaps TRBD2 (6 bases). CDR1 and CDR2 (germline): SGHRS, YFSETQ. The CDR3 is 13 residues long. V lost 0 bases to trimming and J lost 7 bases, with 8 bases between them. The CDR3 protein is CASSLAGRNEQFF. The CDR3 DNA follows: TGCGCCAGCAGCTTGGCCGGGAGAAATGAGCAGTTCTTC.

This clone was counted between two and nine times. The chain uses TRBV27 and TRBJ1-5; 9 nucleotides line up with TRBD1. Germline assignment: CDR1 MNHEY and CDR2 SMNVEV (reference sequence). The CDR3 runs 14 residues. V lost 6 bases and J lost 6; bases outside the gene matches: 6. CDR3 residues: CASRTTGGVQPQHF. In nucleotides, the CDR3 is TGTGCCAGCAGAACCACAGGGGGCGTTCAGCCCCAGCATTTT.

V and J are TRBV11-1 and TRBJ2-7; D is unresolved. Germline V gives CDR1 SGHAT, CDR2 FQDESV (reference sequence). V lost 2 bases, J lost 0 bases, and 11 bases lay in between. This CDR3 region has 15 residues. This chain's CDR3 is CASSLRRTSSYEQYF. CDR3 sequence (DNA): TGTGCCAGCAGCTTAAGAAGGACCAGCTCCTACGAGCAGTACTTC. Filled out from reference TRBV11-1 and TRBJ2-7, the complete variable domain reads EAEVAQSPRYKITEKSQAVAFWCDPISGHATLYWYRQILGQGPELLVQFQDESVVDDSQLPKDRFSAERLKGVDSTLKIQPAELGDSAMYLCASSLRRTSSYEQYFGPGTRLTVT.

The chain recombines TRBV9 with TRBJ2-2; 9 bases are shared with TRBD1. The CDR3 runs 15 residues. Losses at the gene ends were 4 bases for V and 4 bases for J; bases not matched to a gene: 5. The germline gives CDR1 SGDLS, CDR2 YYNGEE. CDR3 nucleotide sequence: TGTGCCAGCAGCACACAGGGGGCGAGCACCGGGGAGCTGTTTTTT. Its protein product is CASSTQGASTGELFF. Full variable domain (remainder filled in from reference TRBV9 and TRBJ2-2): DSGVTQTPKHLITATGQRVTLRCSPRSGDLSVYWYQQSLDQGLQFLIQYYNGEERAKGNILERFSAQQFPDLHSELNLSSLELGDSALYFCASSTQGASTGELFFGEGSRLTVL.

The chain uses TRBV6-4 and TRBJ2-3; D may be TRBD2 (7 bases). The CDR3 has 16 residues. Trimming removed 0 bases from V and 5 bases from J, with 15 bases in between. In germline, CDR1 is MRHNA, CDR2 SNTAGT. The CDR3 loop is CASSDSGGGPGDTQYF. CDR3 nucleotides: TGTGCCAGCAGTGACTCTGGGGGGGGGCCAGGAGATACGCAGTATTTT.

This clone appeared once. The V and J genes are TRBV24-1 and TRBJ1-5; 10 bases map to TRBD1. V trimming: 3 bases; J trimming: 7 bases; junction bases outside the gene matches: 8. The CDR3 extends over 16 amino acids. Looked up from germline, CDR1 is KGHDR and CDR2 is SFDVKD. This chain's CDR3 is CATSDPRTGGGQPQHF. The CDR3 region has the DNA TGTGCCACCAGTGATCCAAGGACAGGGGGAGGCCAGCCCCAGCATTTT.

This sequence joins TRBV2 and TRBJ2-7; D call uncertain. V gave up 4 bases and J gave up 3 bases, with 4 bases separating them. Germline CDR1 and CDR2: SNHLY and FYNNEI. This CDR3 contains 11 residues. CDR3 sequence reads: CASSGGYEQYF. Written as DNA, the CDR3 is TGTGCCAGCAGTGGGGGCTACGAGCAGTACTTC.

The V gene is TRBV7-9, the J gene TRBJ1-2, with D possibly being TRBD1 (6 bases). V lost 1 base, J lost 3 bases, and 9 bases lay in between. The CDR3 is 14 residues long. Germline V gene sequence: CDR1 SEHNR, CDR2 FQNEAQ (reference sequence). The CDR3 DNA follows: TGTGCCAGCAGCTTAGTGGGGGGCCACTATGGCTACACCTTC. Its translation: CASSLVGGHYGYTF.

The chain joins TRBV19 to TRBJ2-7; D uncertain. The CDR3 loop spans 12 amino acids. Trimming removed 6 bases at V and 2 bases at J, with 8 bases between. Germline values: CDR1 LNHDA, CDR2 SQIVND (reference sequence). The CDR3 is CASRRQTYEQYF. In nucleotides, the CDR3 is TGTGCCAGTAGGAGACAAACCTACGAGCAGTACTTC.